The present entry profiles one TCR beta chain with its context. The source of the sample is a study of blood T cell repertoires in COVID-19. Study details: Italy, Spain and the United States were the sources of the convalescent and acute COVID-19 samples. Sample material is recorded as cDNA or gDNA derived from T cells, B-cell-depleted T cells, or PBMCs.

The CDR3 extends over 14 amino acids. Germline CDR1 is LNHNV and CDR2 is YYDKDF (reference sequence). J lost 8 bases, V lost 0 bases, and 4 bases had no gene match. Recruited during active infection, patients (from Seattle) were subsequently followed longitudinally. Original analysis: Quantification of nucleated cells was approximated via reference gene primer amplification. The data were produced by immunoSEQ multiplex PCR, yet TCRdb's version contains in-frame clones alone and is incomplete. The V and J calls and clone size come from that table; D and trimming were worked out from the DNA. The repertoire holds 220,000 or so clones, with around nine tenths as singletons.

This TCR was recovered from a man aged 60 to 69 with COVID-19, enrolled during active disease. The sequencing input was peripheral blood. This chain joins TRBV15 and TRBJ1-2, with 9 bases matching TRBD1. The CDR3 coding sequence is TGTGCCACCAGCAGAGAAGACAGGGGGTACGGCTACACCTTC. Amino acid sequence: CATSREDRGYGYTF.